A selection of T cell receptor beta chains follows, all from one sample in a study of post-analysis software for immune sequencing data. TCRdb recomputed calls from the PCR reads with MiXCR, one row per CDR3 protein. The sample lists 350,000 to 450,000 distinct CDR3 sequences; less than 35% were seen once. The sequenced sample was blood. These receptors all come from a girl between 5 and 17 years old with multiple sclerosis. Both conserved end residues are part of each CDR3. Each record gives: clone size, J gene, D gene, V gene, CDR3 DNA, CDR3 protein. D genes are given only for firm matches. Clone size is given for some rows only: seen once, a few or many times, or a class if the clone is expanded.

size: few
J: TRBJ1-2
D: NA
V: TRBV7-2
DNA: TGTGCCAGCAGCCCCCGGACAGTCCGAGCTAACTATGGCTACACCTTC
CDR3: CASSPRTVRANYGYTF

size: NA
J: TRBJ2-3
D: TRBD1
V: TRBV6-5
DNA: TGTGCCAGCGACAGGGGTGGCACAGATACGCAGTATTTT
CDR3: CASDRGGTDTQYF

size: few
J: TRBJ1-2
D: NA
V: TRBV5-1
DNA: TGCGCCAGCAGCTGGACCGATGGGGAACCCTATGGCTACACCTTC
CDR3: CASSWTDGEPYGYTF

size: few
J: TRBJ2-7
D: NA
V: TRBV5-1
DNA: TGCGCCAGCAGCATGAACAGGGACCCCCTTACCTACGAGCAGTACTTC
CDR3: CASSMNRDPLTYEQYF

size: many
J: TRBJ2-7
D: TRBD1
V: TRBV28
DNA: TGTGCCAGCAGTTGGACAGGGTACGAGCAGTACTTC
CDR3: CASSWTGYEQYF

size: few
J: TRBJ1-5
D: NA
V: TRBV20-1
DNA: TGCAGTGCTAGCAGTGGAAGAAGCAATCAGCCCCAGCATTTT
CDR3: CSASSGRSNQPQHF

size: NA
J: TRBJ1-4
D: TRBD1
V: TRBV20-1
DNA: TGCAGTGCCCCATTGGGAACAGGGGATGGAAAACTGTTTTTT
CDR3: CSAPLGTGDGKLFF

size: few
J: TRBJ2-7
D: TRBD2
V: TRBV5-1
DNA: TGCGCCAGCAGCTTCCGGGGGGGCAACTACGAGCAGTACTTC
CDR3: CASSFRGGNYEQYF

size: NA
J: TRBJ1-5
D: NA
V: TRBV12-3/TRBV12-4
DNA: TGTGCCAGCAGTTCACAGACTAATCAGCCCCAGCATTTT
CDR3: CASSSQTNQPQHF

size: once
J: TRBJ1-1
D: TRBD1
V: TRBV7-9
DNA: TGTGCCAGCAGCGATACAGGGGGGCGAGGGGGCACTGAAGCTTTCTTT
CDR3: CASSDTGGRGGTEAFF

size: NA
J: TRBJ2-1
D: TRBD2
V: TRBV6-1
DNA: TGTGCCACATCGAAGGGACTAGCGGGGGCAAACTACGACAATGAGCAGTTCTTC
CDR3: CATSKGLAGANYDNEQFF

size: NA
J: TRBJ2-5
D: TRBD2
V: TRBV20-1
DNA: TGCAGTGTCCCCGCGGGGGGGCTCACGGAGACCCAGTACTTC
CDR3: CSVPAGGLTETQYF

size: few
J: TRBJ2-1
D: TRBD1
V: TRBV7-9
DNA: TGTGCCAGCAGCCCTCTCAGGGGGCCGTACAATGAGCAGTTCTTC
CDR3: CASSPLRGPYNEQFF

size: NA
J: TRBJ1-2
D: NA
V: TRBV6-5
DNA: TGTGCCAGCAGAGGACAGCGGAGGAACTATGGCTACACCTTC
CDR3: CASRGQRRNYGYTF

size: few
J: TRBJ2-5
D: TRBD1
V: TRBV20-1
DNA: TGCAGTGCTAGAGGTTGGACAGGGGTACTCCAAGAGACCCAGTACTTC
CDR3: CSARGWTGVLQETQYF

size: NA
J: TRBJ1-2
D: NA
V: TRBV30
DNA: TGTGCCTGGAGTGTTCGGGACATCTATGGCTACACCTTC
CDR3: CAWSVRDIYGYTF

size: NA
J: TRBJ1-2
D: NA
V: TRBV5-6
DNA: TGTGCCAGCAGCTTTACCAGACCCTATGGCTACACCTTC
CDR3: CASSFTRPYGYTF

size: NA
J: TRBJ1-5
D: TRBD1
V: TRBV12-3/TRBV12-4
DNA: TGTGCCAGCAGTCGACGGACAGGGGACGGTCAGCCCCAGCATTTT
CDR3: CASSRRTGDGQPQHF

size: NA
J: TRBJ2-1
D: NA
V: TRBV12-3/TRBV12-4
DNA: TGTGCCAGCAGTTTCGTGGGTAATGAGCAGTTCTTC
CDR3: CASSFVGNEQFF

size: NA
J: TRBJ2-1
D: TRBD2
V: TRBV19
DNA: TGTGCCAGTAGGGACGGGGGGGCCTACAATGAGCAGTTCTTC
CDR3: CASRDGGAYNEQFF

size: NA
J: TRBJ2-1
D: NA
V: TRBV20-1
DNA: TGCAGTGCTAGCCCCCAACCGGTCCTACTACGCAATGAGCAGTTCTTC
CDR3: CSASPQPVLLRNEQFF

size: NA
J: TRBJ2-7
D: TRBD1
V: TRBV5-1
DNA: TGCGCCAGCAGCTTGTGGCCGGGACAGAGCTACGAGCAGTACTTC
CDR3: CASSLWPGQSYEQYF

size: few
J: TRBJ2-1
D: NA
V: TRBV29-1
DNA: TGCAGCGCATCAGACAGTTTGTCCTACAATGAGCAGTTCTTC
CDR3: CSASDSLSYNEQFF

size: few
J: TRBJ1-2
D: TRBD1
V: TRBV6-5
DNA: TGTGCCAGCAGGGTCGGACAGGGTAACTATGGCTACACCTTC
CDR3: CASRVGQGNYGYTF

size: NA
J: TRBJ2-7
D: NA
V: TRBV19
DNA: TGTGCCAGTAGTATAGGACTATCCTACGAGCAGTACTTC
CDR3: CASSIGLSYEQYF

size: NA
J: TRBJ2-1
D: TRBD2
V: TRBV18
DNA: TGTGCCAGCTCACCACTCCCTAGCGGGCGAAAGCAGTTCTTC
CDR3: CASSPLPSGRKQFF

size: once
J: TRBJ1-6
D: TRBD1
V: TRBV3-1
DNA: TGTGCCAGCGCACAGGGGGCCAATTCACCCCTCCACTTT
CDR3: CASAQGANSPLHF

size: many
J: TRBJ1-2
D: NA
V: TRBV5-1
DNA: TGCGCCAGCAGCTTGTCAGGCAGCAGTAACTATGGCTACACCTTC
CDR3: CASSLSGSSNYGYTF

size: few
J: TRBJ2-7
D: NA
V: TRBV7-2
DNA: TGTGCCAGCAGCTTAGCGGTCAGGGGAGGAGAGCAGTACTTC
CDR3: CASSLAVRGGEQYF

size: NA
J: TRBJ1-5
D: NA
V: TRBV12-3/TRBV12-4
DNA: TGTGCCAGCAGTCCCGGACAGTTAAGACAGCCCCAGCATTTT
CDR3: CASSPGQLRQPQHF

size: NA
J: TRBJ1-1
D: NA
V: TRBV30
DNA: TGTGCCTGGAGTGAGGGGGGAGACGCTTTCTTT
CDR3: CAWSEGGDAFF

size: once
J: TRBJ1-1
D: NA
V: TRBV5-5
DNA: TGTGCCAGCAGCTTGTCAGTCCCTCGGAACACTGAAGCTTTCTTT
CDR3: CASSLSVPRNTEAFF

size: few
J: TRBJ2-7
D: NA
V: TRBV4-2
DNA: TGTGCCAGCAGCCAGGCGTGGGCCGGCTACGAGCAGTACTTC
CDR3: CASSQAWAGYEQYF

size: NA
J: TRBJ2-5
D: TRBD2
V: TRBV28
DNA: TGTGCCAGCAGTTTCCAAGAAGCGGGGGGGCCAGGGGAGACCCAGTACTTC
CDR3: CASSFQEAGGPGETQYF

size: few
J: TRBJ2-5
D: NA
V: TRBV20-1
DNA: TGCAGTGCTAGACTTTATTCTAGGGGCGCAGAGACCCAGTACTTC
CDR3: CSARLYSRGAETQYF

size: few
J: TRBJ1-5
D: NA
V: TRBV6-6
DNA: TGTGCCAGCAGTTACGGTCGTCGGCAGGGCCGTCAGCCCCAGCATTTT
CDR3: CASSYGRRQGRQPQHF

size: few
J: TRBJ2-7
D: NA
V: TRBV10-2
DNA: TGCGCCAGCAGTGAGTCGAGCTCCTACGAGCAGTACTTC
CDR3: CASSESSSYEQYF

size: NA
J: TRBJ1-2
D: NA
V: TRBV5-1
DNA: TGCGCCAGCAGCTGGGAACAGGGAGGAAATGGCTACACCTTC
CDR3: CASSWEQGGNGYTF

size: few
J: TRBJ2-7
D: NA
V: TRBV4-3
DNA: TGCGCCAGCAGCCAAGACCGAAGCCAGGCCTCCTACGAGCAGTACTTC
CDR3: CASSQDRSQASYEQYF

size: NA
J: TRBJ2-7
D: NA
V: TRBV4-1
DNA: TGCGCCAGCAGCCAAGTAGGGCAGGGGACCTACGAGCAGTACTTC
CDR3: CASSQVGQGTYEQYF

size: NA
J: TRBJ2-1
D: TRBD1
V: TRBV6-2/TRBV6-3
DNA: TGTGCCAGCACCCTCTATCGGACAGGGGGCAATGAGCAGTTCTTC
CDR3: CASTLYRTGGNEQFF

size: NA
J: TRBJ2-5
D: TRBD2
V: TRBV11-1
DNA: TGTGCCAGCAGCTCTCGGACTAGCGGGGAGCAGTCGCAAGAGACCCAGTACTTC
CDR3: CASSSRTSGEQSQETQYF

size: NA
J: TRBJ1-1
D: NA
V: TRBV4-2
DNA: TGTGCCAGCAGCCGAGACATGAACACTGAAGTTTTCTTT
CDR3: CASSRDMNTEVFF

size: NA
J: TRBJ2-1
D: TRBD1
V: TRBV29-1
DNA: TGCAGCGTAAACAGGGGGCATGAGCAGTTCTTC
CDR3: CSVNRGHEQFF

size: many
J: TRBJ2-7
D: TRBD1
V: TRBV4-1
DNA: TGCGCCAGCAGCCAAGATTACTGGACAGGCTACGAGCAGTACTTC
CDR3: CASSQDYWTGYEQYF

size: NA
J: TRBJ2-2
D: TRBD2
V: TRBV9
DNA: TGCGCCAGCAGCGCTAGCGGGGATATCGGGGAGCTGTTTTTT
CDR3: CASSASGDIGELFF

size: NA
J: TRBJ2-3
D: NA
V: TRBV7-2
DNA: TGTGCCAGCAGCTTGGCCAAGGTGCGAGATACGCAGTATTTT
CDR3: CASSLAKVRDTQYF

size: NA
J: TRBJ2-5
D: NA
V: TRBV12-3/TRBV12-4
DNA: TGTGCCAGCAGTTTAGGCGGCCAGGGGAGCGGCCAAGAGACCCAGTACTTC
CDR3: CASSLGGQGSGQETQYF

size: many
J: TRBJ2-1
D: NA
V: TRBV7-3
DNA: TGTGCCAGCAGCAAAGGGGGGGCGGTCTACAATGAGCAGTTCTTC
CDR3: CASSKGGAVYNEQFF